This T cell receptor beta chain came from a study of blood T cell repertoires in COVID-19. Background on the study: The United States, Italy and Spain provided the acute and convalescent COVID-19 samples. T cells, B-cell-depleted T cells, or PBMCs provided the cDNA or gDNA that served as material.

This CDR3 comprises 12 residues. Germline CDR1 and CDR2: KGHSH and LQKENI. V was clipped by 4 bases and J by 2 bases, with 5 bases between them. Profiling relied on immunoSEQ multiplex PCR, and the TCRdb table lists in-frame clones only, not all of them. The table includes approximately 140,000 clones, about 91% detected once. The sequenced sample consisted of peripheral blood. The TCR was taken from a human donor in a cohort sampled during active COVID-19. This chain connects TRBV18 to TRBJ2-5; D gene uncertain. This CDR3 reads CASSRVQETQYF. Here the CDR3 DNA reads TGTGCCAGCTCACGAGTTCAAGAGACCCAGTACTTC.